Here is one T cell receptor (beta chain) with its context. Its antigen is still unknown. Second doses at about 4 or about 12 weeks were pooled. This specimen comes from a study of T cell responses to AZD1222 COVID-19 vaccine. The V gene lost 2 bases and the J gene lost 3 bases, with 18 bases spanning the gap. The CDR3 loop spans 17 amino acids. Germline V CDR1 and CDR2: SGDLS, YYNGEE. The repertoire was sequenced with immunoSEQ multiplex PCR; TCRdb's copy has only in-frame clones and lacks some. This repertoire shows fewer than 120,000 clones, about 87% found once; its top ten account for roughly 15%. Regarding the study as a whole: Along spike, vaccine-associated CD4 TCRs were found throughout, with dominance at 160-218 and 743-854. In the spike-specific TCR repertoire, nearly half reportedly target unmutated variant regions. Donors skewed white British and female; clonal diversity was possibly underestimated.

The material sequenced was peripheral blood, taken 28 days after the second AZD1222 dose. The chain recombines TRBV9 with TRBJ2-1, with D hard to call. The sequence was collected from an adult who received the AZD1222 COVID-19 vaccine. The CDR3 is CASSVSTGLDNYNEQFF. CDR3 coding DNA: TGTGCCAGCAGCGTGAGTACCGGGCTCGATAACTACAATGAGCAGTTCTTC.